This T cell receptor beta chain was found in a study of shared clonotypes between healthy human individuals. About the study: Per donor, CD8 memory used one plate, CD8 naive used two, CD4 memory used three and CD4 naive used three. Study-level findings and limits: Shared clonotypes across all four donors exceeded non-shared ones in generation probability.

As to this clone: As yet, its antigen is unknown.

Sequencing used immunoSEQ multiplex PCR; TCRdb keeps in-frame clones, though not all of them. The sample lists roughly 1,000,000 clones; around 78% were seen once. It was into CD45RA+ naive and CD45RA-negative memory subsets that the CD4+ cells were split. Looked up from germline, CDR1 is MNHNS and CDR2 is SASEGT. The V end lost 2 bases, the J end lost 10 bases, and 11 bases lay between the germline ends. This CDR3 spans 13 amino acids. The V call is TRBV6-1, the J call TRBJ1-4; TRBD1 might be the D (5 bases). The TCR comes from a young man in good health. Some clones in this sample may be carry-over from other donors' samples. Material: memory CD4+ T cells from PBMCs. Subset of the sample: CD45RA-negative fraction. CDR3 amino acids: CASSERGEAKLFF. As DNA, the CDR3 is TGTGCCAGCAGTGAAAGGGGAGAGGCAAAACTGTTTTTT.